These 12 T cell receptor beta chains came from one sample sequenced in a study of cytomegalovirus exposure and HLA in healthy donors. Use of 60 Vbeta and 13 Jbeta primers characterized the PCR. Assay: immunoSEQ multiplex PCR; the TCRdb copy retains only in-frame clones and omits some. The sample lists about 180,000 clones; roughly 82% were seen once. The sequencing input was PBMCs. The receptors here all came from a girl aged 2-15 years in good health and CMV-seropositive.

The V gene is TRBV19, the J gene TRBJ2-7, with TRBD2 identical over 7 bases. CDR3 size: 12 residues. The J segment lost 2 bases and the V segment lost 6 bases, leaving 1 base of the junction unmatched. Germline CDR1 LNHDA, CDR2 SQIVND (reference sequence). CDR3 amino acids: CASRGGTYEQYF. The DNA for the CDR3 is TGTGCCAGTAGGGGAGGGACCTACGAGCAGTACTTC. The whole variable domain, remainder taken from reference TRBV19 and TRBJ2-7, is DGGITQSPKYLFRKEGQNVTLSCEQNLNHDAMYWYRQDPGQGLRLIYYSQIVNDFQKGDIAEGYSVSREKKESFPLTVTSAQKNPTAFYLCASRGGTYEQYFGPGTRLTVT.

J is TRBJ2-6 and V is TRBV7-8, with 9 bases fitting TRBD1. Germline V lookup: CDR1 SGHVS, CDR2 FQNEAQ. The CDR3 covers 17 residues. Germline trimming cut 5 bases from V and 0 bases from J; bases unmatched to any gene: 5. CDR3 in DNA: TGTGCCAGCAGCCTCCCGGGACAGGGCTCTGGGGCCAACGTCCTGACTTTC. This codes for CASSLPGQGSGANVLTF.

The rearrangement joins TRBV6-5 to TRBJ1-2; no clear D. Trimming stripped 6 bases from V and 0 bases from J, with 8 bases between. The germline CDR1 and CDR2 sequences are MNHEY and SVGAGI. The CDR3 totals 13 residues. The CDR3 protein is CASSTSPNYGYTF. The CDR3 DNA reads TGTGCCAGCAGCACGAGTCCTAACTATGGCTACACCTTC.

The CDR3 DNA reads as TGTGCCATCAAGGGCCAGGGGATAAATTCACCCCTCCACTTT. It codes for CAIKGQGINSPLHF. The chain links TRBV10-3 to TRBJ1-6; the D gene is possibly TRBD1 (6 bases). Trimming took 7 bases from V and 7 from J, leaving 14 bases between them. The CDR3 runs to 14 residues. Germline CDR1 and CDR2: ENHRY and SYGVKD.

The chain links TRBV28 to TRBJ2-7, with D possibly TRBD1 on 6 matching bases. The CDR3 extends over 16 amino acids. Trimming removed 1 base from V and 1 base from J, with 14 bases in between. Germline V gene sequence: CDR1 MDHEN, CDR2 SYDVKM. The CDR3 loop is CASSLLVQGHSYEQYF. CDR3 nucleotides: TGTGCCAGCAGTTTATTAGTTCAGGGACATTCCTACGAGCAGTACTTC.

J is TRBJ2-6 and V is TRBV19; maybe TRBD1 (6 bases). The CDR3 consists of 17 residues. The V end lost 7 bases, the J end lost 1 base, and 17 bases lay between the germline ends. Germline values: CDR1 LNHDA, CDR2 SQIVND (reference sequence). The CDR3 loop reads CASMRTARGSGANVLTF. CDR3 DNA: TGTGCCAGTATGCGGACAGCCCGCGGATCTGGGGCCAACGTCCTGACTTTC. The complete variable domain, with remaining parts taken from reference TRBV19 and TRBJ2-6, reads DGGITQSPKYLFRKEGQNVTLSCEQNLNHDAMYWYRQDPGQGLRLIYYSQIVNDFQKGDIAEGYSVSREKKESFPLTVTSAQKNPTAFYLCASMRTARGSGANVLTFGAGSRLTVL.

The V gene is TRBV6-1, the J gene TRBJ2-7, with 10 bases that match TRBD1. Germline V gene lookup returns CDR1 MNHNS and CDR2 SASEGT. The CDR3 length is 13 residues. J lost 6 bases, V lost 6 bases, and 5 bases had no gene match. The CDR3 nucleotides are TGTGCCAGCAGGGGGACAGGGGTCGCCGAGCAGTACTTC. Translation: CASRGTGVAEQYF.

The chain combines TRBV30 with TRBJ2-3; TRBD1 matches 10 bases. The CDR3 totals 14 residues. The V gene's germline CDR1 is GTSNPN and CDR2 SVGIG (reference sequence). J was trimmed by 6 bases and V by 4 bases; bases with no gene match: 7. The CDR3 reads CAWNMGQGPDTQYF. CDR3 nucleotide sequence: TGTGCCTGGAATATGGGACAGGGGCCCGATACGCAGTATTTT.

The rearrangement uses TRBV4-2 and TRBJ2-1; 8 bases line up with TRBD2. Germline V CDR1 and CDR2: LGHNA, YNFKEQ. CDR3 length: 15 residues. With 4 bases clipped from V and 4 bases from J, the junction kept 6 bases outside the gene matches. Written as DNA, the CDR3 is TGTGCCAGCAGCCGCCTAGCGGGCTGGTACAATGAGCAGTTCTTC. Its protein product is CASSRLAGWYNEQFF.

This clone was detected only a few times. The chain employs TRBV5-1 and TRBJ2-5; 10 bases are shared with TRBD2. Per the germline V gene, CDR1 is SGHRS and CDR2 is YFSETQ. This CDR3 has 16 residues. The J segment lost 7 bases and the V segment lost 0 bases, leaving 9 bases of the junction unmatched. The CDR3 loop reads CASSLAGLAGAGTQYF. CDR3 nucleotide sequence: TGCGCCAGCAGCTTGGCAGGGCTAGCGGGAGCGGGGACCCAGTACTTC.

The chain has TRBV9 and TRBJ1-4; D might be TRBD1 (5 bases). Per germline, CDR1 SGDLS and CDR2 YYNGEE. This CDR3 is 12 amino acids long. V was pared by 0 bases and J by 11 bases, with 8 bases between. The CDR3 DNA reads TGTGCCAGCAGCGTAGCAGGGAGGAAACTGTTTTTT. This gives the protein CASSVAGRKLFF.

The chain joins TRBV19 to TRBJ2-1; TRBD1 matches 8 bases. V was pared by 3 bases and J by 1 base, with 2 bases of the junction left unmatched. The CDR3 length is 15 residues. Germline loops: CDR1 LNHDA, CDR2 SQIVND (reference sequence). The CDR3 loop reads CASSIRDRSYNEQFF. As DNA, the CDR3 is TGTGCCAGTAGTATTCGGGACAGGTCCTACAATGAGCAGTTCTTC.